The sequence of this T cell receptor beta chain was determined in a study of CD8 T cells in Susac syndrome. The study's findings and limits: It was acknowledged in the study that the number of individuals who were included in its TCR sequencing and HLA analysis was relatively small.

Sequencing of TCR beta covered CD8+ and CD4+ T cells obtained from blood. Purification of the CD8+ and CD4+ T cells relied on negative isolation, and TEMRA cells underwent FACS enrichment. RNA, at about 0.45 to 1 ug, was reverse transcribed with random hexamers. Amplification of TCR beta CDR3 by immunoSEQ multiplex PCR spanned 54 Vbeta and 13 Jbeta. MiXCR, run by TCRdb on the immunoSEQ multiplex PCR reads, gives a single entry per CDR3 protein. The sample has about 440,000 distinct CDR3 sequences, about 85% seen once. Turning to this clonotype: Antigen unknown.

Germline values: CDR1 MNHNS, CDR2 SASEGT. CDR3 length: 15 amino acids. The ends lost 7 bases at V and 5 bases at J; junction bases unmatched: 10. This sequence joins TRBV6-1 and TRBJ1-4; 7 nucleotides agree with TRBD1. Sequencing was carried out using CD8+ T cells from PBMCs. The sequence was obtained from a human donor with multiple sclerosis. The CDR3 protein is CASNPPGQYNEKLFF. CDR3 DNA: TGTGCCAGCAACCCACCGGGACAGTACAATGAAAAACTGTTTTTT.